A selection of T cell receptor beta chains follows, all from one sample in a study of blood T cell repertoires in COVID-19. The method was immunoSEQ multiplex PCR; TCRdb's version includes in-frame clones alone and lacks a portion of them. The table has around 370,000 clones, 88% seen once. The sample comprised peripheral blood. The receptors shown here come from a woman aged 65 to 85 with COVID-19, enrolled during active disease. Both conserved end residues are part of each CDR3. D genes are given only for firm matches. The size of a clone is reported for some rows only, either as once, few or many, or as a class for expanded clones.

j_call | clone_size | d_call | v_call | cdr3_nt | cdr3_aa
TRBJ2-7 | - | TRBD2 | TRBV6-5 | TGTGCCAGCAGTTCTCGGACTAGCGGGCCCTACGAGCAGTACTTC | CASSSRTSGPYEQYF
TRBJ1-4 | few | - | TRBV5-4 | TGTGCTTGGTTCCCTAGGGATGGAGGCCTTGGGGAAAAACTGTTTTTT | CAWFPRDGGLGEKLFF
TRBJ2-3 | - | TRBD2 | TRBV7-2 | TGTGCCAGCAGCTTAGCGTCGTTAGCGGGTGCAGATACGCAGTATTTT | CASSLASLAGADTQYF
TRBJ1-5 | - | TRBD1 | TRBV7-9 | TGTGCCAGCAGCTTAGGAGGGGGCAGCAATCAGCCCCAGCATTTT | CASSLGGGSNQPQHF
TRBJ1-2 | - | TRBD1 | TRBV19 | TGTGCCAGCGCTGACAGGGGCGTGGATGGCTACACCTTC | CASADRGVDGYTF
TRBJ2-2 | - | - | TRBV18 | TGTGCCAGCTCACTCCTACTAAGCGATTCGGGCGGGGAGCTGTTTTTT | CASSLLLSDSGGELFF
TRBJ2-7 | - | - | TRBV2 | TGTGCCAGCAGTGAAGTGAGACAGAACGAGCAGTACTTC | CASSEVRQNEQYF
TRBJ2-1 | - | TRBD2 | TRBV7-2 | TGTGCCAGCAGCGCAGAGGCTAGCGGTAGCTATGAGCAGTTCTTC | CASSAEASGSYEQFF
TRBJ2-7 | - | TRBD1 | TRBV5-1 | TGCGCCAGCAGCTCGACAGGGACCGAGCAGTACTTC | CASSSTGTEQYF
TRBJ2-3 | - | TRBD2 | TRBV6-5 | TGTGCCAGCAGTAGCGGGGGGGCCACAGATACGCAGTATTTT | CASSSGGATDTQYF
TRBJ2-5 | - | - | TRBV6-5 | TGTGCGGGGGGGACATACGGAGTGAAAGAGACCCAGTACTTC | CAGGTYGVKETQYF
TRBJ1-6 | - | - | TRBV6-1 | TGTGCCAGCAGTGAAGGGAGCCCCAATAATTCACCCCTCCACTTT | CASSEGSPNNSPLHF
TRBJ2-5 | - | - | TRBV1 | TGCACCAGCAGCCGGGGGGGGCAAGAGACCCAGTACTTC | CTSSRGGQETQYF
TRBJ2-5 | few | - | TRBV11-3 | TGTGCCAGCAGCTTAGGTGCTATATCGGGAGAGACCCAGTACTTC | CASSLGAISGETQYF
TRBJ1-2 | - | - | TRBV9 | TGTGCCAGCAGCGTTCAGGGAGGGGATGGCTACACCTTC | CASSVQGGDGYTF
TRBJ2-2 | - | TRBD1 | TRBV5-4 | TGTGCCAGCAGGAGGGGACAGGGAAACACCGGGGAGCTGTTTTTT | CASRRGQGNTGELFF
TRBJ2-7 | - | TRBD2 | TRBV4-1 | TGCGCCAGCAGCCAAGTAGCGGGGGCCAGGTCGGAGCAGTACTTC | CASSQVAGARSEQYF
TRBJ2-7 | - | TRBD2 | TRBV7-2 | TGTGCCAGCAGCTTCAGCGGGGGGGACTACGAGCAGTACTTC | CASSFSGGDYEQYF